Presented here are 25 T cell receptor beta chains from one specimen sequenced in a study of blood T cell repertoires in COVID-19. Measured with immunoSEQ multiplex PCR; TCRdb has only the in-frame clones, and not every one. Of approximately 130,000 clones in the sample, around four fifths were seen once. The source material was peripheral blood. These receptors were taken from a man aged 80 or over with active or convalescent COVID-19.

This chain joins TRBV12-5 and TRBJ2-2, with D maybe TRBD1 (5 bases). Between the trimmed V and J ends, which lost 0 bases and 2 bases, there was a span of 13 bases. The CDR3 has 17 residues. Per the germline V gene, CDR1 is LGHNT and CDR2 is FRNRAP. CDR3 loop: CASGLVRGTVNTGELFF. The DNA of the CDR3 is TGTGCTAGTGGTTTGGTAAGGGGAACGGTTAACACCGGGGAGCTGTTTTTT.

V gene TRBV14 combines with J gene TRBJ1-6; the D gene is possibly TRBD1 (6 bases). Trimming left V 5 bases short and J 1 base short, with 12 bases between. The CDR3 covers 16 residues. Germline CDR1 SGHDN, CDR2 FVKESK. The CDR3 sequence: CASSAGVGSYNSPLHF. CDR3 coding DNA: TGTGCCAGCAGCGCAGGGGTCGGTTCCTATAATTCACCCCTCCACTTT.

The chain joins TRBV12-1 to TRBJ1-1; the table's D call of TRBD1 was not tested on the DNA. TRBV12-1 is termed a pseudogene. This CDR3 comprises 15 residues. CDR3 bases: TGTGCCAGCAGCTTCCCACAGGGGGCGAACACTGAAGCTTTCTTT. The encoded protein is CASSFPQGANTEAFF.

The V gene is TRBV7-3, the J gene TRBJ2-7; TRBD1 aligns across 9 bases. V was clipped by 4 bases and J by 3 bases; unmatched bases: 4. Germline CDR1 and CDR2: SGHTA and FQGTGA. The CDR3 consists of 14 residues. CDR3 DNA: TGTGCCAGCAGCTCCGGGACAGGGAACTACGAGCAGTACTTC. Protein product: CASSSGTGNYEQYF.

The rearrangement uses TRBV13 and TRBJ1-6, with D unresolved. The CDR3 loop spans 13 amino acids. CDR1 is PRHDT, CDR2 FYEKMQ, per germline (reference sequence). V shed 8 bases and J shed 0 bases, with 5 bases lying between them. The CDR3 region is CASAGSYNSPLHF. The CDR3 region has the DNA TGTGCCAGCGCGGGCTCCTATAATTCACCCCTCCACTTT.

The table lists this clone with a count of one. A much larger clonotype is one base distant, so this may be a read error. The chain links TRBV6-5 to TRBJ2-3; 10 bases are a match to TRBD2. Germline values: CDR1 MNHEY, CDR2 SVGAGI. The CDR3 is 14 amino acids. The V segment lost 6 bases and the J segment 2 bases; nucleotides outside the gene matches: 2. CDR3 loop: CASSLAGDTDTQYF. The DNA for the CDR3 is TGTGCCAGCAGCCTAGCGGGGGACACAGATACGCAGTATTTT.

The rearrangement joins TRBV7-2 to TRBJ1-5; D not certain. CDR3 length equals 14 residues. The V gene's germline CDR1 is SGHTA and CDR2 FQGNSA. V lost 5 bases and J lost 6, with 14 bases in between. The CDR3 is CASSTADNSQPQHF. Written as DNA, the CDR3 is TGTGCCAGCAGCACAGCGGATAATAGTCAGCCCCAGCATTTT.

This clone appeared a single time. The chain has TRBV14 and TRBJ2-7; tentative D call: TRBD2 (7 bases). Germline V gene lookup returns CDR1 SGHDN and CDR2 FVKESK. This CDR3 comprises 14 residues. V was pared by 8 bases and J by 2 bases, with 16 bases between. The CDR3 loop is CASAKGGAPYEQYF. The DNA for the CDR3 is TGTGCCAGCGCTAAGGGGGGGGCCCCCTACGAGCAGTACTTC.

The rearrangement uses TRBV6-5 and TRBJ1-6; TRBD1 matches 12 bases. The CDR3 contains 13 residues. Germline V gene data show CDR1 as MNHEY and CDR2 as SVGAGI. V gave up 7 bases and J gave up 9 bases; unmatched junction bases: 1. The CDR3 region has the DNA TGTGCCAGCAAGGGACAGGGGGCTTCACCCCTCCACTTT. Its protein is CASKGQGASPLHF.

CDR3 sequence (DNA): TGTGCCATCAGTGGAGTTGGGACAGGGTGGGTATACGAGCAGTACTTC. It codes for CAISGVGTGWVYEQYF. The chain combines TRBV10-3 with TRBJ2-7, with 9 bases that match TRBD1. The CDR3 has 16 residues. The V segment lost 4 bases and the J segment 4 bases; nucleotides outside the gene matches: 11. Germline loops: CDR1 ENHRY, CDR2 SYGVKD.

V and J are TRBV12-3 or TRBV12-4 and TRBJ2-4; no clear D. This CDR3 has 13 residues. The ends were cut back, 3 bases at V and 3 bases at J, with 6 bases in the middle. The CDR3: CASSLGSKNIQYF. The CDR3 DNA reads TGTGCCAGCAGTTTGGGCAGCAAAAACATTCAGTACTTC.

As concerns this clone: This same CDR3 is encoded by further DNA sequences in the sample. The gene calls are TRBV7-9 and TRBJ1-1, with D perhaps TRBD1 (5 bases). Trimming shortened V by 5 bases and J by 5 bases, and 12 bases separated the two germline ends. Germline V gives CDR1 SEHNR, CDR2 FQNEAQ (reference sequence). The CDR3 covers 13 residues. The CDR3: CASSPRGGTEAFF. The CDR3, as DNA: TGTGCCAGCAGCCCGCGGGGGGGGACTGAAGCTTTCTTT.

Comments on this clone: The same CDR3 is also encoded by other DNA sequences in this sample. This chain joins TRBV18 and TRBJ1-1; no definite D call. With 3 bases removed from V and 5 bases from J, the gap between germline ends came to 13 bases. This CDR3 is built from 14 residues. Germline V gene data show CDR1 as KGHSH and CDR2 as LQKENI. The CDR3 nucleotides are TGTGCCAGCTCACCTACGGGTGAGTCGACTGAAGCTTTCTTT. Its protein product is CASSPTGESTEAFF. Full variable domain (outside the CDR3, taken from reference TRBV18 and TRBJ1-1): NAGVMQNPRHLVRRRGQEARLRCSPMKGHSHVYWYRQLPEEGLKFMVYLQKENIIDESGMPKERFSAEFPKEGPSILRIQQVVRGDSAAYFCASSPTGESTEAFFGQGTRLTVV.

V and J are TRBV4-1 and TRBJ2-7, with D uncertain. The CDR3 runs to 14 residues. In germline, CDR1 is MGHRA, CDR2 YSYEKL. Deletions cut 0 bases from V and 9 bases from J, with 15 bases between. CDR3 protein: CASSQDGPAGVQYF. Here the CDR3 DNA reads TGCGCCAGCAGCCAAGATGGGCCCGCCGGCGTGCAGTACTTC.

CDR3 DNA sequence: TGTGCCAGCGCGGGGGCCTACGAGCAGTACTTC. Amino acid sequence: CASAGAYEQYF. The genes are TRBV11-2 and TRBJ2-7; TRBD2 matches 7 bases. CDR3 length: 11 residues. The germline gives CDR1 SGHAT, CDR2 FQNNGV. Germline trimming cut 8 bases from V and 2 bases from J; bases unmatched to any gene: 0.

The chain employs TRBV11-2 and TRBJ2-1; 8 bases fit TRBD2. The CDR3 has 15 amino acids. After removal of 1 base from V and 7 bases from J, the junction contained 6 bases not matched to a gene. CDR1 is SGHAT and CDR2 is FQNNGV in the germline V gene. This CDR3 reads CASSLAGGAWNEQFF. CDR3 DNA: TGTGCCAGCAGCTTAGCGGGGGGGGCATGGAATGAGCAGTTCTTC.

The gene calls are TRBV27 and TRBJ1-2; TRBD1 matches 8 bases. V was pared by 2 bases and J by 0 bases, with 5 bases of the junction left unmatched. The CDR3 runs to 16 residues. CDR1 and CDR2 from the germline V gene are MNHEY and SMNVEV (reference sequence). The CDR3 DNA sequence: TGTGCCAGCAGTTTAAAGTGGACAGGGTCTAACTATGGCTACACCTTC. Translation: CASSLKWTGSNYGYTF.

V and J are TRBV5-5 and TRBJ2-7, with TRBD1 matching over 7 bases. The germline V gene encodes CDR1 SGHKS and CDR2 YYEKEE (reference sequence). With V trimmed by 4 bases and J by 1 base, 5 bases remained unmatched. This CDR3 is 14 amino acids long. The CDR3: CASSPWTGSYEQYF. The CDR3 DNA is TGTGCCAGCAGCCCCTGGACAGGTTCCTACGAGCAGTACTTC.

V and J are TRBV2 and TRBJ2-5; 8 bases are shared with TRBD2. This CDR3 contains 16 residues. Trimming removed 3 bases from V and 1 base from J; junction bases left unmatched: 7. Germline V gene data show CDR1 as SNHLY and CDR2 as FYNNEI. The CDR3 bases are TGTGCCAGCAGTGACCATCCGGGGGGGCCCCAAGAGACCCAGTACTTC. This codes for CASSDHPGGPQETQYF.

This sequence joins TRBV5-6 and TRBJ1-2, with TRBD1 matching 7 bases. CDR1 and CDR2 from the germline V gene are SGHDT and YYEEEE. Trimming removed 2 bases from V and 1 base from J; junction bases left unmatched: 11. The CDR3 consists of 17 residues. The CDR3 here is CASSLSAGTANNYGYTF. The CDR3, as DNA: TGTGCCAGCAGCTTATCTGCCGGGACAGCTAATAACTATGGCTACACCTTC. The whole variable domain, remainder taken from reference TRBV5-6 and TRBJ1-2, is DAGVTQSPTHLIKTRGQQVTLRCSPKSGHDTVSWYQQALGQGPQFIFQYYEEEERQRGNFPDRFSGHQFPNYSSELNVNALLLGDSALYLCASSLSAGTANNYGYTFGSGTRLTVV.

The rearrangement joins TRBV2 to TRBJ1-1; 7 nucleotides match TRBD1. The CDR3 contains 15 residues. The germline V gene has CDR1 SNHLY and CDR2 FYNNEI. After removal of 6 bases from V and 1 base from J, the junction contained 8 bases not matched to a gene. The CDR3 is CASSLPGQSNTEAFF. CDR3 coding DNA: TGTGCCAGCAGCCTTCCGGGACAGTCGAACACTGAAGCTTTCTTT. Full variable domain (outside the CDR3, taken from reference TRBV2 and TRBJ1-1): EPEVTQTPSHQVTQMGQEVILRCVPISNHLYFYWYRQILGQKVEFLVSFYNNEISEKSEIFDDQFSVERPDGSNFTLKIRSTKLEDSAMYFCASSLPGQSNTEAFFGQGTRLTVV.

J is TRBJ2-7 and V is TRBV7-9, with 9 bases that match TRBD1. CDR1 is SEHNR, CDR2 FQNEAQ, per germline (reference sequence). The length of the CDR3 is 15 residues. V dropped 5 bases and J dropped 5; count of bases not matched to a gene: 10. The DNA of the CDR3 is TGTGCCAGCAGCGAACGAGGACAGGGGTTCCACGAGCAGTACTTC. This encodes CASSERGQGFHEQYF.

Points on this clone: Distinct nucleotide sequences in the sample also encode this CDR3. The chain employs TRBV7-9 and TRBJ2-5; 11 bases align to TRBD2. Germline values: CDR1 SEHNR, CDR2 FQNEAQ (reference sequence). The CDR3 has 14 amino acids. J gave up 3 bases and V 5 bases, and 2 bases lay outside the gene matches. Written as DNA, the CDR3 is TGTGCCAGCAGCCCGGGACTAGCGGAAGAGACCCAGTACTTC. Translating it yields CASSPGLAEETQYF.

This clone occurred a few times. This sequence joins TRBV5-1 and TRBJ2-1; 14 bases match TRBD2. The germline CDR1 and CDR2 sequences are SGHRS and YFSETQ. The CDR3 covers 16 residues. The ends lost 4 bases at V and 4 bases at J; junction bases unmatched: 4. CDR3 bases: TGCGCCAGCAGCCGTGGGACTAGCGGGGGTTACAATGAGCAGTTCTTC. Amino acid sequence: CASSRGTSGGYNEQFF.

The V gene is TRBV6-5, the J gene TRBJ1-6, with D uncertain. Per germline, CDR1 MNHEY and CDR2 SVGAGI. V gave up 7 bases and J gave up 6 bases, with 10 bases separating them. CDR3 length equals 13 residues. As DNA, the CDR3 is TGTGCCAGCACTGGTCAGTTTAATTCACCCCTCCACTTT. Amino acids: CASTGQFNSPLHF.